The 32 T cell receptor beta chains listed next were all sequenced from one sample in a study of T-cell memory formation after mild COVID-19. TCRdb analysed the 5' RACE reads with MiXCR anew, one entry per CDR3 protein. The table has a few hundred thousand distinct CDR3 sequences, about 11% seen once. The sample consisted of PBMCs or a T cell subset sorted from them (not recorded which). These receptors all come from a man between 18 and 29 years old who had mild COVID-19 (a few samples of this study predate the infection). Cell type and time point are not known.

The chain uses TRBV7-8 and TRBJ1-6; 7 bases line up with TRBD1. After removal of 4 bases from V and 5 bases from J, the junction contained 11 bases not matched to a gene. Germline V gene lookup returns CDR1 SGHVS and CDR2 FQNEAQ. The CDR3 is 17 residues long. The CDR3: CASSSHRGLTDNSPLHF. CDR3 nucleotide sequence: TGTGCCAGCAGCTCGCACAGGGGCCTGACGGATAATTCACCCCTCCACTTT.

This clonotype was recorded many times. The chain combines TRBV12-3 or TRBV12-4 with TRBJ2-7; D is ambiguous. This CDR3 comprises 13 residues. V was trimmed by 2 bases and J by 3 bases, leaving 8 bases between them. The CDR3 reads CASSLTEFYEQYF. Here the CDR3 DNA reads TGTGCCAGCAGTTTAACAGAGTTCTACGAGCAGTACTTC.

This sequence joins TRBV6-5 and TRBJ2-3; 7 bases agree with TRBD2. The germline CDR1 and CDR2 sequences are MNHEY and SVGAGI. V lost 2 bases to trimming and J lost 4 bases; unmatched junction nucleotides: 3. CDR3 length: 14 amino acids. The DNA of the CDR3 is TGTGCCAGCAGTTACGGGGGGGGGGCAGATACGCAGTATTTT. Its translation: CASSYGGGADTQYF.

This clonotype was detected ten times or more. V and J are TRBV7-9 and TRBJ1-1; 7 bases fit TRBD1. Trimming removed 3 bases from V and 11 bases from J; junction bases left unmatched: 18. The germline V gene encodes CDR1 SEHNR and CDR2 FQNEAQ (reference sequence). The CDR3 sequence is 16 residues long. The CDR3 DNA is TGTGCCAGCAGCTTTCTATTTCCCACAGGGGTCTTGCTTGCTTTCTTT. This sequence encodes CASSFLFPTGVLLAFF.

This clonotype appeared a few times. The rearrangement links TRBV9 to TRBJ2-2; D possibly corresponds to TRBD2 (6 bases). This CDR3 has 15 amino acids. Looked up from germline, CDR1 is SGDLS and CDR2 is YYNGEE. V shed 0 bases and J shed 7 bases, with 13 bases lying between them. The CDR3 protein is CASSVAYLGGGELFF. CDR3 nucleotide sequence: TGTGCCAGCAGCGTAGCGTACCTCGGGGGCGGGGAGCTGTTTTTT. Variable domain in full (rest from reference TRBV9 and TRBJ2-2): DSGVTQTPKHLITATGQRVTLRCSPRSGDLSVYWYQQSLDQGLQFLIQYYNGEERAKGNILERFSAQQFPDLHSELNLSSLELGDSALYFCASSVAYLGGGELFFGEGSRLTVL.

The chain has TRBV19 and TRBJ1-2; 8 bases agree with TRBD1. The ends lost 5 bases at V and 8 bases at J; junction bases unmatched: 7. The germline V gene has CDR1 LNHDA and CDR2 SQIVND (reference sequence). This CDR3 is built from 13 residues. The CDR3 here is CASSATGVSGYTF. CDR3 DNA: TGTGCCAGTAGTGCGACAGGGGTAAGCGGCTACACCTTC.

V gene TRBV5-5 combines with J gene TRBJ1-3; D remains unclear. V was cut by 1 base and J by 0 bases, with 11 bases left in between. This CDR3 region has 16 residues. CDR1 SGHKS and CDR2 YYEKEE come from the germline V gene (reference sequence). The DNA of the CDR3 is TGTGCCAGCAGCTTGCACACCGTCGGCTCTGGAAACACCATATATTTT. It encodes CASSLHTVGSGNTIYF.

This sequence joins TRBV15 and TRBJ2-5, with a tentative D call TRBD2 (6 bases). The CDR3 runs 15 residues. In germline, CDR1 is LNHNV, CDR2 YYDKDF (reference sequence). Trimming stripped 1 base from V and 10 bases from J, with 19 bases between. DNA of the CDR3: TGTGCCACCAGCAGAGGGGCCGGAGGGAAGAATAGCCAGTACTTC. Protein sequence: CATSRGAGGKNSQYF.

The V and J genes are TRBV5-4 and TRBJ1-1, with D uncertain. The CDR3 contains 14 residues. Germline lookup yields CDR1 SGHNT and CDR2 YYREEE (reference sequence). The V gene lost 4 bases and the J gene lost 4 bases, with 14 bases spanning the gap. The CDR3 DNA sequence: TGTGCCAGCAGCCCACCCCAGAGGACCACTGAAGCTTTCTTT. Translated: CASSPPQRTTEAFF.

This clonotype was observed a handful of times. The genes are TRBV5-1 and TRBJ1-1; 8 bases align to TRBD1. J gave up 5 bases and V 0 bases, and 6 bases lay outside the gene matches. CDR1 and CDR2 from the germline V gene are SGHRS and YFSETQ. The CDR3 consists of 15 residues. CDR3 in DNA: TGCGCCAGCAGCTTGGTTGGACAGGGATTAACTGAAGCTTTCTTT. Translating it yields CASSLVGQGLTEAFF.

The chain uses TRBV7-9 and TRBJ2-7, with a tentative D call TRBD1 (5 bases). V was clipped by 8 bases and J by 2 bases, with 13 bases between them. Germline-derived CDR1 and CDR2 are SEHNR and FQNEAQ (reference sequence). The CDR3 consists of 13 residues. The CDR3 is CASAPPRAYEQYF. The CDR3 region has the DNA TGTGCCAGCGCCCCCCCCAGGGCCTACGAGCAGTACTTC.

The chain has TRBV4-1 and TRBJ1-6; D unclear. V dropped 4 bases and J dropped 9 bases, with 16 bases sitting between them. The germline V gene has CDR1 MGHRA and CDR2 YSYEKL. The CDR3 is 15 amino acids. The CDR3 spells CASSREPVRISPLHF. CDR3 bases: TGCGCCAGCAGCCGCGAGCCGGTCAGAATTTCACCCCTCCACTTT.

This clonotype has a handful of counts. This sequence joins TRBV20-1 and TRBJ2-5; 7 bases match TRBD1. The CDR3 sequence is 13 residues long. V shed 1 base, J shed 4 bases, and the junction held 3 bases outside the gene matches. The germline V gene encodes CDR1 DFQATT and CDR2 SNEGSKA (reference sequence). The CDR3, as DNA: TGCAGTGCTAGAGGGACAGGAATAGAGACCCAGTACTTC. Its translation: CSARGTGIETQYF.

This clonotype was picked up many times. The CDR3 sequence: CASSLGGAFLNTEAFF. The CDR3 DNA reads TGCGCCAGCAGCTTGGGGGGCGCCTTTTTGAACACTGAAGCTTTCTTT. This chain links TRBV5-1 with TRBJ1-1; possibly TRBD1 for D (5 bases). CDR3 length: 16 residues. Between the trimmed V and J ends, which lost 0 bases and 0 bases, there was a span of 12 bases. Germline lookup yields CDR1 SGHRS and CDR2 YFSETQ.

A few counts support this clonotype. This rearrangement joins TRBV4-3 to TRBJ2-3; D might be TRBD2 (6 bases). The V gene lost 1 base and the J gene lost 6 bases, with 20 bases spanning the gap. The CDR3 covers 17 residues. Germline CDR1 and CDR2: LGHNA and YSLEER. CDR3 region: CASSQGWGGLRMDTQYF. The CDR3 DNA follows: TGCGCCAGCAGCCAAGGGTGGGGAGGACTCCGAATGGATACGCAGTATTTT.

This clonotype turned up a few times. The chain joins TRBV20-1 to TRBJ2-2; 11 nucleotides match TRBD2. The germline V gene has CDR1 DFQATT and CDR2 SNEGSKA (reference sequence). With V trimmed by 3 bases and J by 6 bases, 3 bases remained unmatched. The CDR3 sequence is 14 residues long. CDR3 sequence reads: CSARTSGESGELFF. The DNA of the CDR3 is TGCAGTGCTAGGACTAGCGGGGAATCCGGGGAGCTGTTTTTT.

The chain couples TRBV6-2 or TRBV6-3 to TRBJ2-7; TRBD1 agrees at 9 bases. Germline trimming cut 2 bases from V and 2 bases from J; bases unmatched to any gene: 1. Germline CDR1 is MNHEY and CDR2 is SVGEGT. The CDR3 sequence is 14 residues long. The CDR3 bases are TGTGCCAGCAGTTACCGGACAGGGGCCTACGAGCAGTACGTC. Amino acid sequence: CASSYRTGAYEQYV.

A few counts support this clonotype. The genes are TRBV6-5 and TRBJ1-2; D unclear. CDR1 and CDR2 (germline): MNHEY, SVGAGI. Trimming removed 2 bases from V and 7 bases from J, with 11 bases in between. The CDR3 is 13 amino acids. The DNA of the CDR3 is TGTGCCAGCAGTTACGGGTTATGGGTTGGCTACACCTTC. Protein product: CASSYGLWVGYTF.

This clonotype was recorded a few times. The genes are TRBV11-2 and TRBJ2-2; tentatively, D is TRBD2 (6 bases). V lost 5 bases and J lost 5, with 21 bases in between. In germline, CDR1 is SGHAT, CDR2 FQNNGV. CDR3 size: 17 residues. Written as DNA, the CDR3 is TGTGCCAGCAGCCCCCCGGGACTCCGCAGCCTGACCGGGGAGCTGTTTTTT. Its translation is CASSPPGLRSLTGELFF.

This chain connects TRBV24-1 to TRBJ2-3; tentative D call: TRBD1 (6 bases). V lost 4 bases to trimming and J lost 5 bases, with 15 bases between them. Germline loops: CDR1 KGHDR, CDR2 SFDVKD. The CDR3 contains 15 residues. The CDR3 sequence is CATSDLRGAGDTQYF. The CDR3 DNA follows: TGTGCCACCAGTGACCTCAGGGGAGCCGGAGATACGCAGTATTTT.

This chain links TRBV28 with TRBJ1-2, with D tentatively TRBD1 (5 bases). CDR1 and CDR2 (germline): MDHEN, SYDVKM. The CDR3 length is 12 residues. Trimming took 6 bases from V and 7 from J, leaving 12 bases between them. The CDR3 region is CASSLTVSGYTF. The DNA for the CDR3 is TGTGCCAGCAGCTTGACAGTCAGTGGCTACACCTTC.

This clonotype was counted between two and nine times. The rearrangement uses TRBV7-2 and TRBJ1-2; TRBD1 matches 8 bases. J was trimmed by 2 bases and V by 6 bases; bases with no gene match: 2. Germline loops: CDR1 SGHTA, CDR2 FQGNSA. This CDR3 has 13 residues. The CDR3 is CASRRDRNYGYTF. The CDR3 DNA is TGTGCCAGCAGGCGGGACAGGAACTATGGCTACACCTTC. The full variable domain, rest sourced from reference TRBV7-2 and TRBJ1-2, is GAGVSQSPSNKVTEKGKDVELRCDPISGHTALYWYRQSLGQGLEFLIYFQGNSAPDKSGLPSDRFSAERTGGSVSTLTIQRTQQEDSAVYLCASRRDRNYGYTFGSGTRLTVV.

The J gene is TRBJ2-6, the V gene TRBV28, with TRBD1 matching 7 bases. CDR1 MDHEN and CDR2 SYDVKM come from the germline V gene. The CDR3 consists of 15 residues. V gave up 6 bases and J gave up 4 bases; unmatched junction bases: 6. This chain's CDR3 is CASRLQGTGANVLTF. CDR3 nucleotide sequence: TGTGCCAGCAGACTACAGGGGACGGGGGCCAACGTCCTGACTTTC.

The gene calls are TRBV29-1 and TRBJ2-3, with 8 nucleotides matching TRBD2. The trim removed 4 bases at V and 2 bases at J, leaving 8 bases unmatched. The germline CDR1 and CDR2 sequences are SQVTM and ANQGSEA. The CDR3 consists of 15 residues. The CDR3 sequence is CSVVWAGGSTDTQYF. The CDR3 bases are TGCAGCGTTGTTTGGGCGGGGGGTTCCACAGATACGCAGTATTTT.

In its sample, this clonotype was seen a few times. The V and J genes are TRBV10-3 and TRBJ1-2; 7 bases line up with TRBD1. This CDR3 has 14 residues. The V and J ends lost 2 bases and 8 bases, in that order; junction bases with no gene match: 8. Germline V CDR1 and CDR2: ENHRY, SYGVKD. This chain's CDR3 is CAISEQTGFQGYTF. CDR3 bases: TGTGCCATCAGTGAGCAGACAGGGTTTCAGGGCTACACCTTC.

The CDR3, as DNA: TGTGCCTACGAGGTTCGTACAGGTGGCCTCTATGGCTACACCTTC. This sequence encodes CAYEVRTGGLYGYTF. This chain links TRBV30 with TRBJ1-2; a possible D gene is TRBD1 (5 bases). The CDR3 is 15 residues long. V dropped 7 bases and J dropped 4 bases, with 22 bases sitting between them. Germline V gene sequence: CDR1 GTSNPN, CDR2 SVGIG (reference sequence). Looking up the rest from reference TRBV30 and TRBJ1-2 gives the full variable domain: SQTIHQWPATLVQPVGSPLSLECTVEGTSNPNLYWYRQAAGRGLQLLFYSVGIGQISSEVPQNLSASRPQDRQFILSSKKLLLSDSGFYLCAYEVRTGGLYGYTFGSGTRLTVV.

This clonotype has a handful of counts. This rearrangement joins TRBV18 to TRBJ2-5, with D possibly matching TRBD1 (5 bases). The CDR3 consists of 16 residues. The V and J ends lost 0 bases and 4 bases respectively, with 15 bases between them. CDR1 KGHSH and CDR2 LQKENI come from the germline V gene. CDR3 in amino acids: CASSPPGPVRGETQYF. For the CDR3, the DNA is TGTGCCAGCTCACCACCTGGGCCCGTAAGGGGAGAGACCCAGTACTTC.

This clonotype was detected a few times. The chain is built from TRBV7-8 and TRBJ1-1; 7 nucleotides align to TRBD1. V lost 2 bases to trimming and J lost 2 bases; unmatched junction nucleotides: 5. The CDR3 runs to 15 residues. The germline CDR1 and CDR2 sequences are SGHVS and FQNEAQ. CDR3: CASSLPGQPNTEAFF. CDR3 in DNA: TGTGCCAGCAGCTTACCGGGACAGCCTAACACTGAAGCTTTCTTT. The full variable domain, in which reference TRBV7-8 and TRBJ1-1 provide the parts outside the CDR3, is GAGVSQSPRYKVAKRGQDVALRCDPISGHVSLFWYQQALGQGPEFLTYFQNEAQLDKSGLPSDRFFAERPEGSVSTLKIQRTQQEDSAVYLCASSLPGQPNTEAFFGQGTRLTVV.

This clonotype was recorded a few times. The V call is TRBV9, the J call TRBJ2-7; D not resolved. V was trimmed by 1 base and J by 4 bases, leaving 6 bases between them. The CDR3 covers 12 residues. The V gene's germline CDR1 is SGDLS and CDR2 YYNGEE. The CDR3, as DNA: TGTGCCAGCAGCGTAATTATATACGAGCAGTACTTC. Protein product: CASSVIIYEQYF.

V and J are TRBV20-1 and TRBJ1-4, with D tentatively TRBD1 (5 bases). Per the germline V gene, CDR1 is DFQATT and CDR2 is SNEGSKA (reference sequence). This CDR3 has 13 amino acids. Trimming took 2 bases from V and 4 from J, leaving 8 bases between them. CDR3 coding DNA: TGCAGTGCTAGACAGGGTCTTAATGAAAAACTGTTTTTT. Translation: CSARQGLNEKLFF.

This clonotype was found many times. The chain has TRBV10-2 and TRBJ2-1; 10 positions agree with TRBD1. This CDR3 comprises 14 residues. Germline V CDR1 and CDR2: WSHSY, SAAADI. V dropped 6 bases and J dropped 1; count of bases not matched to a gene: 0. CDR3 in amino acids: CASRDRGSYNEQFF. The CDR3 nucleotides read TGCGCCAGCAGGGACAGGGGGTCCTACAATGAGCAGTTCTTC.

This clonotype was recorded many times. CDR3 amino acids: CASSGAGGNQPQHF. CDR3 sequence (DNA): TGTGCCAGCAGCGGGGCAGGGGGCAATCAGCCCCAGCATTTT. The V call is TRBV5-6, the J call TRBJ1-5, with D possibly TRBD1 on 6 matching bases. V was shortened by 4 bases and J by 2 bases, with 10 bases between the two germline ends. This CDR3 is 14 amino acids long. In germline, CDR1 is SGHDT, CDR2 YYEEEE.